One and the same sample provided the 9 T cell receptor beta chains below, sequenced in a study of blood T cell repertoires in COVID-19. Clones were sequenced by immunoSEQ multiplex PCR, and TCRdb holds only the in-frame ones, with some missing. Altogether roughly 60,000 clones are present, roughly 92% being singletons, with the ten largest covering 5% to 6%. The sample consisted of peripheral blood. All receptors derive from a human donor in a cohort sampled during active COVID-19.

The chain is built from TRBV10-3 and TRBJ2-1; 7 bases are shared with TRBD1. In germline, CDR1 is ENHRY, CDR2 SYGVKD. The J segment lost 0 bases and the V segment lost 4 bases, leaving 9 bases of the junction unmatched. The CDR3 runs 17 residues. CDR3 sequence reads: CAISASTGLYSYNEQFF. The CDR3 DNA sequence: TGTGCCATCAGTGCATCGACAGGGCTCTACTCCTACAATGAGCAGTTCTTC.

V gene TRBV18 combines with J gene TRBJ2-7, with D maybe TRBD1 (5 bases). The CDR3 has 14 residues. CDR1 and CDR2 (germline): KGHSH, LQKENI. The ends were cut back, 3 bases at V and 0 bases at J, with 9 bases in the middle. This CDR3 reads CASSPSTVSYEQYF. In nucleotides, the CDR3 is TGTGCCAGCTCACCGTCGACAGTCTCCTACGAGCAGTACTTC.

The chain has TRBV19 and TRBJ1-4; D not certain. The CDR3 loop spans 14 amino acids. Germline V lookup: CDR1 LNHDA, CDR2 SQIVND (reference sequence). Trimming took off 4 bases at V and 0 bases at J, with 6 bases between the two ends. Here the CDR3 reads CASSSYATNEKLFF. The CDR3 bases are TGTGCCAGTAGTAGCTATGCAACTAATGAAAAACTGTTTTTT.

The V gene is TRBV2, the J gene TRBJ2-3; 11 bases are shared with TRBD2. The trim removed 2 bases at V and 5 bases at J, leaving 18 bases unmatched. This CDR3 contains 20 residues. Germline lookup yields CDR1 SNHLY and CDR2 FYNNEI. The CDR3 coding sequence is TGTGCCAGCAGTGAAAGATGGCTAGCGGGGGGACGCGGTTTTGTAGATACGCAGTATTTT. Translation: CASSERWLAGGRGFVDTQYF.

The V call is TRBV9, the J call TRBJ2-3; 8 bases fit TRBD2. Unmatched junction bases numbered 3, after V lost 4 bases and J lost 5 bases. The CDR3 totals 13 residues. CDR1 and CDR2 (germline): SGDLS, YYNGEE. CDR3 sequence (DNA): TGTGCCAGCAGCCCGGGGGGGGGAGATACGCAGTATTTT. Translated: CASSPGGGDTQYF.

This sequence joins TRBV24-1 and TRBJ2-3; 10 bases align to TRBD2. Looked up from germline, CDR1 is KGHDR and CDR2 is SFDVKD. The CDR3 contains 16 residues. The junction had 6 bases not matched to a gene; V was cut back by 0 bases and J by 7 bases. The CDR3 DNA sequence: TGTGCCACCAGTGATTTGGCCAGCGGGGGGGAAAATACGCAGTATTTT. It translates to CATSDLASGGENTQYF.

The CDR3 DNA reads as TGTGCCAGCAGCAGTAGGACTAGCGTTAGCACAGATACGCAGTATTTT. Protein sequence: CASSSRTSVSTDTQYF. The chain carries TRBV14 and TRBJ2-3, with 9 bases identical to TRBD2. Germline assignment: CDR1 SGHDN and CDR2 FVKESK. The CDR3 totals 16 residues. J was trimmed by 0 bases and V by 5 bases; bases with no gene match: 6.

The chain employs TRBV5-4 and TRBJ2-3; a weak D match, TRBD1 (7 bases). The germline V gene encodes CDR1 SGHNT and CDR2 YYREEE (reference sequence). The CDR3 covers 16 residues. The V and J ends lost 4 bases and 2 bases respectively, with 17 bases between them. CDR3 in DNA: TGTGCCAGCAGCATGGGCAGGGGGGACCACACAGATACGCAGTATTTT. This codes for CASSMGRGDHTDTQYF.

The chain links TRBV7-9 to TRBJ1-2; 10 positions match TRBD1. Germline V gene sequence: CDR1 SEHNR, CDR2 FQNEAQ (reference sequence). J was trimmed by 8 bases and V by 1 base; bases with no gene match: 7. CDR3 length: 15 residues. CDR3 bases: TGTGCCAGCAGCTTAGTGAGACAGGGGGCCCGCGGCTACACCTTC. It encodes CASSLVRQGARGYTF.